These 6 T cell receptor beta chains were all obtained from the same sample, sequenced in a study of cytomegalovirus exposure and HLA in healthy donors. The PCR ran on 60 Vbeta and 13 Jbeta primers. This table comes from immunoSEQ multiplex PCR, and its TCRdb copy is limited to in-frame clones, with some not included. The sample holds some 150,000 clones, over 75% seen once. Material: PBMCs. The receptors here all came from a woman in her 30s in good health and CMV-seronegative.

The V call is TRBV2, the J call TRBJ1-3; a weak D match, TRBD1 (5 bases). CDR1 and CDR2 from the germline V gene are SNHLY and FYNNEI. V lost 1 base and J lost 0, with 16 bases in between. The CDR3 totals 18 residues. CDR3 loop: CASSEGEGFTSSGNTIYF. In nucleotides, the CDR3 is TGTGCCAGCAGTGAAGGGGAGGGGTTCACGAGCTCTGGAAACACCATATATTTT.

This clone was observed a handful of times. The chain couples TRBV6-5 to TRBJ1-1, with 9 bases identical to TRBD1. V lost 7 bases to trimming and J lost 1 base; unmatched junction nucleotides: 7. CDR1 and CDR2 from the germline V gene are MNHEY and SVGAGI. This CDR3 has 15 amino acids. The CDR3 reads CASTPGQGENTEAFF. CDR3 DNA sequence: TGTGCCAGCACCCCGGGACAGGGAGAGAACACTGAAGCTTTCTTT.

The rearrangement uses TRBV21-1 and TRBJ2-2; no check of the table's D call, TRBD1, against the DNA was made. TRBV21-1 is flagged as a pseudogene. This CDR3 is 15 amino acids long. CDR3 nucleotides: TGTGCCAGCAGAAAGGGGCAACGGGACACCGGGGAGCTGTTTTTT. Its translation is CASRKGQRDTGELFF.

This chain joins TRBV11-2 and TRBJ1-5; D is unresolved. The CDR3 loop spans 16 amino acids. V lost 0 bases and J 0 bases, leaving 9 bases between the germline ends. Germline V gene lookup returns CDR1 SGHAT and CDR2 FQNNGV. CDR3 coding DNA: TGTGCCAGCAGCTTAGATAAGGCGGATAGCAATCAGCCCCAGCATTTT. It encodes CASSLDKADSNQPQHF.

This clone was seen a single time. This chain connects TRBV4-3 to TRBJ1-6, with 8 nucleotides matching TRBD1. The germline gives CDR1 LGHNA, CDR2 YSLEER. Trimming took 0 bases from V and 7 from J; bases not matched to a gene: 5. This CDR3 has 16 amino acids. CDR3 in amino acids: CASSQDRGPTNSPLHF. The CDR3 nucleotides are TGCGCCAGCAGCCAAGACAGGGGGCCTACGAATTCACCCCTCCACTTT.

This chain links TRBV5-1 with TRBJ2-1, with 8 bases fitting TRBD2. The germline CDR1 and CDR2 sequences are SGHRS and YFSETQ. This CDR3 is 16 amino acids long. The V segment lost 1 base and the J segment 0 bases; nucleotides outside the gene matches: 3. CDR3 residues: CASSLPGGGSYNEQFF. For the CDR3, the DNA is TGCGCCAGCAGCTTGCCGGGGGGGGGCTCCTACAATGAGCAGTTCTTC.